The clone carrying this T cell receptor (beta chain) was seen once. The V and J ends lost 7 bases and 2 bases respectively, with 12 bases between them. Germline V gene sequence: CDR1 MNHEY, CDR2 SMNVEV (reference sequence). The length of the CDR3 is 14 residues. The sample belongs to a study of somatic mutations in cytotoxic T cells in rheumatoid arthritis. Generated by immunoSEQ multiplex PCR, the TCRdb table keeps only in-frame clones and is missing some. The sample includes just under 30,000 clones, around nine tenths of them seen just once. This receptor was identified in an adult with rheumatoid arthritis. The sequenced material came from CD8+ T cells sorted from blood. The rearrangement uses TRBV27 and TRBJ2-1; tentatively, D is TRBD1 (5 bases). The CDR3 DNA is TGTGCCAGCACAACAAAAGGGGCCTACAATGAGCAGTTCTTC. Its translation: CASTTKGAYNEQFF.